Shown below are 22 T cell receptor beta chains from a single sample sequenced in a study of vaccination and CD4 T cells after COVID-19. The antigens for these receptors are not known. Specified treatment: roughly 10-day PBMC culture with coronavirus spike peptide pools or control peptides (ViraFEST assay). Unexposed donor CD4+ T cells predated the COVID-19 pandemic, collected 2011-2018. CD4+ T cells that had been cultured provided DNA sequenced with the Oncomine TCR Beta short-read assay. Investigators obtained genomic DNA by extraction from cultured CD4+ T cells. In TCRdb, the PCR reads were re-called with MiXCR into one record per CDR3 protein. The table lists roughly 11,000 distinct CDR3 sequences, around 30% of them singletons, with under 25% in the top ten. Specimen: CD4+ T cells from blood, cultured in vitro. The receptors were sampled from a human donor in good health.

The CDR3 coding sequence is TGTGCCAGCGGACAGCGCCAAGAGACCCAGTACTTC. This encodes CASGQRQETQYF. V gene TRBV28 combines with J gene TRBJ2-5; tentative D call: TRBD1 (6 bases). The CDR3 loop spans 12 amino acids. V lost 8 bases and J lost 1, with 8 bases in between. The germline CDR1 and CDR2 sequences are MDHEN and SYDVKM.

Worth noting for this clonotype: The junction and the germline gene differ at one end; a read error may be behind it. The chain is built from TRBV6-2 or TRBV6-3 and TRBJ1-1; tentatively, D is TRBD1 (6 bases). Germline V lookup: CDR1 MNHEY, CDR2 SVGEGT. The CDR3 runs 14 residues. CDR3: CASSSKAGDTETFF. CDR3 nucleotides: TGTGCCAGCAGTTCAAAGGCAGGGGACACTGAAACTTTCTTT.

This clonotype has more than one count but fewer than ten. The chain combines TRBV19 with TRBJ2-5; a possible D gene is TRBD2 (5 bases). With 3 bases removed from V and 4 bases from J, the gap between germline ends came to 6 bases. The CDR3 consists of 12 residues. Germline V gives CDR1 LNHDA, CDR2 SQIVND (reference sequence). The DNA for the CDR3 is TGTGCCAGTAGTATTGCGGGAGAGACCCAGTACTTC. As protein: CASSIAGETQYF.

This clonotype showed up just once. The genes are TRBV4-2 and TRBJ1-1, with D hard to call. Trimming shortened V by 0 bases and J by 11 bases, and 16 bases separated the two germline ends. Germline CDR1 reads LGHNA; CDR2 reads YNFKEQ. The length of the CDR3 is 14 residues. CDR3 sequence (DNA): TGTGCCAGCAGCCAAGAAGTCCGGGAGAGAAGTGCTTTCTTT. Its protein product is CASSQEVRERSAFF.

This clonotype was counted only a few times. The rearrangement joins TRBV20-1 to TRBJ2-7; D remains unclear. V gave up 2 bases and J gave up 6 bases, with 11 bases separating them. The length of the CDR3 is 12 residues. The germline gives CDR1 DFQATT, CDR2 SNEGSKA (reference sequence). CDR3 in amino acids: CSARSVVPEQYF. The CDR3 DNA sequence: TGCAGTGCTAGATCGGTTGTTCCCGAGCAGTACTTC.

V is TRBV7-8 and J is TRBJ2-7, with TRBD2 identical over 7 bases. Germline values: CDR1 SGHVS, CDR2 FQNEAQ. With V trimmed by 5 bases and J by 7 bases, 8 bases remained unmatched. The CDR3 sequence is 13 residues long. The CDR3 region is CASSPRTSLEQYF. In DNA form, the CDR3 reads TGTGCCAGCAGCCCTCGGACTAGTTTGGAGCAGTACTTC.

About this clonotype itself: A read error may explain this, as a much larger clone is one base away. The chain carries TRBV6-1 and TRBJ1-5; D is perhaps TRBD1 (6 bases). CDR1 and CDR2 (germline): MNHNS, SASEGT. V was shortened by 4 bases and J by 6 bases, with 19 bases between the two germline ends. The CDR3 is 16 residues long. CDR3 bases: TGTGCCAGCAGTGCCACTCCAACAGGGCCGGGTCAGCCCCAGCATTTT. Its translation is CASSATPTGPGQPQHF.

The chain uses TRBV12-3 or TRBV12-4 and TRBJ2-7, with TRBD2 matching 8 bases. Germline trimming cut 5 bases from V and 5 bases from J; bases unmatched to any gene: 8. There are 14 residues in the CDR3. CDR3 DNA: TGTGCCAGCAGTACACGGACTAGCACTCACGAGCAGTACTTC. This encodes CASSTRTSTHEQYF.

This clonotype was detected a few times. The DNA of the CDR3 is TGTGCCAGCAGTTTATGGAATCAGCCCCAGCATTTT. Amino acids: CASSLWNQPQHF. V and J are TRBV28 and TRBJ1-5, with D unresolved. Between the trimmed V and J ends, which lost 0 bases and 4 bases, there was a span of 1 base. CDR1 and CDR2 (germline): MDHEN, SYDVKM. This CDR3 is built from 12 residues.

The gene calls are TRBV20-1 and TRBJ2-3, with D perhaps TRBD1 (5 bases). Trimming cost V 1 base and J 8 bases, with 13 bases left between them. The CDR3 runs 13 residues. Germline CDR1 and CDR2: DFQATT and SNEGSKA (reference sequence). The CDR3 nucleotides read TGCAGTGCTAGAGGGCAGGGAAAGGGTACGCAGTATTTT. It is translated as CSARGQGKGTQYF.

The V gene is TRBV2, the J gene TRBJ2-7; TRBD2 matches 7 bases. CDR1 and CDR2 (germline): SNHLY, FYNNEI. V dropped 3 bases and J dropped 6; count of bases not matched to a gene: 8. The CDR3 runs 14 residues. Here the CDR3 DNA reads TGTGCCAGCAGTGACCAGGGAGGGAGTAGCGAGCAGTACTTC. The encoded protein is CASSDQGGSSEQYF.

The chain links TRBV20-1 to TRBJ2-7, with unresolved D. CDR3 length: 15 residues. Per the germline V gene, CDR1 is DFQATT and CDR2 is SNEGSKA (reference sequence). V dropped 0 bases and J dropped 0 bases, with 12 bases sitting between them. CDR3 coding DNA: TGCAGTGCTAGAGATGCGAAACAGAGCTCCTACGAGCAGTACTTC. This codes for CSARDAKQSSYEQYF.

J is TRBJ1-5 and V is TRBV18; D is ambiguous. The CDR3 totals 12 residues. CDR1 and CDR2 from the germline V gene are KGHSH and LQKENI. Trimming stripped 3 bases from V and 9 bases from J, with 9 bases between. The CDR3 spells CASSPKAAPQHF. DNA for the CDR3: TGTGCCAGCTCACCCAAGGCGGCGCCCCAGCATTTT.

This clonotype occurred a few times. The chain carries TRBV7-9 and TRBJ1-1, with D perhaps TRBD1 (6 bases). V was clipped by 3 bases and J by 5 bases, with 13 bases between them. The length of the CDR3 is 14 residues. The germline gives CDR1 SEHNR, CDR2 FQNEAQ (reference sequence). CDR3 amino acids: CASSFRGDGTEAFF. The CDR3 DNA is TGTGCCAGCAGCTTTAGGGGGGACGGGACTGAAGCTTTCTTT.

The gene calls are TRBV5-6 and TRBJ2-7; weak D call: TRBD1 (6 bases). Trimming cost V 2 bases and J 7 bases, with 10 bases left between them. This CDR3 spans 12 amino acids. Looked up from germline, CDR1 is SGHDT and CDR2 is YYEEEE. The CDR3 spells CASSFGTSEQYF. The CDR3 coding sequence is TGTGCCAGCAGCTTCGGGACAAGTGAGCAGTACTTC.

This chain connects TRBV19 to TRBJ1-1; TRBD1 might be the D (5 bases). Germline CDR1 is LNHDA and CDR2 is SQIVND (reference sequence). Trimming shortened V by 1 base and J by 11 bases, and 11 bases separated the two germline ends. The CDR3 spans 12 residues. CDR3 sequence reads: CASSIVEGVAFF. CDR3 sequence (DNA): TGTGCCAGTAGTATAGTTGAAGGGGTTGCTTTCTTT.

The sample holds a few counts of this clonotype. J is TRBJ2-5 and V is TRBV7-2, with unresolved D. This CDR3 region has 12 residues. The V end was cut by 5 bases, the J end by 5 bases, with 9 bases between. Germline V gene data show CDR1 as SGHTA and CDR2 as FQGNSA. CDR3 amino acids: CASSLGTETQYF. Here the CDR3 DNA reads TGTGCCAGCAGCCTAGGCACGGAGACCCAGTACTTC.

CDR3 region: CASRYGTGVMETQYF. DNA for the CDR3: TGTGCCAGTCGCTATGGGACAGGGGTAATGGAGACCCAGTACTTC. The gene calls are TRBV2 and TRBJ2-5, with TRBD1 matching 10 bases. CDR3 size: 15 residues. Germline CDR1 is SNHLY and CDR2 is FYNNEI. The V segment lost 9 bases and the J segment 5 bases; nucleotides outside the gene matches: 12.

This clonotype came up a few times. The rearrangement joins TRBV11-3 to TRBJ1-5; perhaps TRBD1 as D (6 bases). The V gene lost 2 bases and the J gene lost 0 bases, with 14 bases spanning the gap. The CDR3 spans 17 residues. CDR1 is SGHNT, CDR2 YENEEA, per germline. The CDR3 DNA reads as TGTGCCAGCAGCTTAATGACAGGACTTTATAGCAATCAGCCCCAGCATTTT. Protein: CASSLMTGLYSNQPQHF.

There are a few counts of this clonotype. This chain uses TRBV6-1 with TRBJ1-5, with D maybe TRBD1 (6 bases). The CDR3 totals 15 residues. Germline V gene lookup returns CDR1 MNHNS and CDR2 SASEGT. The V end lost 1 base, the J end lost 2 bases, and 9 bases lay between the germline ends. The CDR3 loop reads CASSEVGARNQPQHF. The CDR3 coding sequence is TGTGCCAGCAGTGAAGTGGGGGCCCGCAATCAGCCCCAGCATTTT.

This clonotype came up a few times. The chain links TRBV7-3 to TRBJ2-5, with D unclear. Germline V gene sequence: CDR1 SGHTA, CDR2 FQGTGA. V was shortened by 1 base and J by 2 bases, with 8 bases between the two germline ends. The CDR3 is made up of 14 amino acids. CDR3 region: CASSLSARQETQYF. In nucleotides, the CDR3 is TGTGCCAGCAGCTTAAGCGCGAGACAAGAGACCCAGTACTTC.

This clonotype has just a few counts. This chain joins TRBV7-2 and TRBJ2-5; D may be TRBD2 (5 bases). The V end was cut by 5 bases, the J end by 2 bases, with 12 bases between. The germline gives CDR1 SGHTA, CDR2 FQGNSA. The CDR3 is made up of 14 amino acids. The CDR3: CASSAEGGQETQYF. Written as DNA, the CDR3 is TGTGCCAGCAGCGCCGAGGGTGGACAAGAGACCCAGTACTTC.